The TCR beta chain under discussion was sequenced for a study of T-cell reconstitution after alpha-beta-depleted transplantation in children. CDR3 length: 13 amino acids. V lost 6 bases and J lost 5; bases outside the gene matches: 5. Germline CDR1 reads KGHSY; CDR2 reads FQNENV. A library of TCRbeta sequences, prepared with unique molecular identifiers, was generated. TCRdb fed the PCR reads into MiXCR, producing one record per CDR3 protein. The data hold nearly 550,000 distinct CDR3 sequences, with about 17% observed a single time. This clonotype was found a few times. The chain employs TRBV16 and TRBJ2-5, with TRBD1 identical over 8 bases. Material: PBMCs from the stem cell graft donor, obtained from the stem cell graft. This clonotype was sampled from a human donor who donated a stem cell graft to a child with acute lymphoblastic leukemia. The CDR3 coding sequence is TGTGCCAGCAGACACAGGGGGTCGGAGACCCAGTACTTC. Amino acid sequence: CASRHRGSETQYF.